Each of the 16 T cell receptor beta chains below was sequenced from the same sample in a study of tumor-infiltrating lymphocytes in localized non-small cell lung cancer. The table came from immunoSEQ multiplex PCR; TCRdb's copy has only in-frame clones and leaves some out. Of around 16,000 clones listed, over 65% were seen once; the top ten hold 9% to 9.5%. Sequencing used lung tumor tissue. The origin of the receptors is a human donor with non-small cell lung cancer.

The chain uses TRBV10-3 and TRBJ1-2; tentative D call: TRBD1 (5 bases). Trimming took 9 bases from V and 4 from J, leaving 9 bases between them. CDR1 is ENHRY and CDR2 is SYGVKD in the germline V gene. The length of the CDR3 is 11 residues. The CDR3 loop is CAITGGYGYTF. The CDR3 DNA is TGTGCCATTACGGGGGGCTATGGCTACACCTTC.

CDR3 sequence (DNA): TGTGCCAGCAGCCTTGACTCAGGGCGGGAGACCCAGTACTTC. Residues: CASSLDSGRETQYF. This chain connects TRBV7-2 to TRBJ2-5, with D tentatively TRBD1 (5 bases). V lost 5 bases and J lost 5, with 15 bases in between. This CDR3 is 14 amino acids long. CDR1 SGHTA and CDR2 FQGNSA come from the germline V gene.

The chain uses TRBV19 and TRBJ2-7, with 8 bases aligning to TRBD2. The germline V gene encodes CDR1 LNHDA and CDR2 SQIVND (reference sequence). The CDR3 contains 14 residues. Unmatched junction bases numbered 2, after V lost 0 bases and J lost 4 bases. The CDR3: CASSIDAGGYEQYF. CDR3 DNA sequence: TGTGCCAGTAGTATAGATGCGGGGGGTTACGAGCAGTACTTC.

V and J are TRBV27 and TRBJ2-3; TRBD2 matches at 7 bases. In germline, CDR1 is MNHEY, CDR2 SMNVEV (reference sequence). This CDR3 is built from 13 residues. The junction had 5 bases not matched to a gene; V was cut back by 5 bases and J by 6 bases. CDR3: CASSPPGGDTQYF. The DNA of the CDR3 is TGTGCCAGCAGTCCCCCGGGGGGTGATACGCAGTATTTT.

This chain uses TRBV7-6 with TRBJ2-5, with D unresolved. Germline lookup yields CDR1 SGHVS and CDR2 FNYEAQ. Trimming removed 5 bases at V and 4 bases at J, with 17 bases between. The CDR3 consists of 15 residues. DNA of the CDR3: TGTGCCAGCAGCCCTCTCCCGGAGCTACGAGAGACCCAGTACTTC. This translates into CASSPLPELRETQYF.

The chain couples TRBV7-2 to TRBJ2-7; D is undetermined. The V end lost 5 bases, the J end lost 1 base, and 9 bases lay between the germline ends. This CDR3 contains 13 residues. Germline CDR1 and CDR2: SGHTA and FQGNSA. CDR3 protein: CASSKDGSYEQYF. The CDR3 coding sequence is TGTGCCAGCAGCAAGGACGGATCCTACGAGCAGTACTTC. Using reference TRBV7-2 and TRBJ2-7 for the parts outside the CDR3, the full variable domain is GAGVSQSPSNKVTEKGKDVELRCDPISGHTALYWYRQSLGQGLEFLIYFQGNSAPDKSGLPSDRFSAERTGGSVSTLTIQRTQQEDSAVYLCASSKDGSYEQYFGPGTRLTVT.

The rearrangement joins TRBV25-1 to TRBJ2-7; 8 positions match TRBD1. Germline loops: CDR1 MGHDK, CDR2 SYGVNS. The CDR3 spans 16 residues. Losses at the gene ends were 2 bases for V and 3 bases for J; bases not matched to a gene: 9. CDR3 loop: CASSEGLPGGYYEQYF. The CDR3 nucleotides read TGTGCCAGCAGTGAAGGGTTACCAGGGGGCTACTACGAGCAGTACTTC.

This clone was observed a handful of times. The chain has TRBV2 and TRBJ1-3, with D unclear. Germline assignment: CDR1 SNHLY and CDR2 FYNNEI. Trimming took off 7 bases at V and 0 bases at J, with 10 bases between the two ends. The CDR3 has 14 amino acids. The CDR3 here is CASMPRVSGNTIYF. The CDR3 region has the DNA TGTGCCAGCATGCCACGGGTCTCTGGAAACACCATATATTTT.

This clone was detected a few times. This chain joins TRBV2 and TRBJ1-5; 8 bases align to TRBD1. The CDR3 totals 13 residues. V gave up 3 bases and J gave up 7 bases; unmatched junction bases: 2. The V gene's germline CDR1 is SNHLY and CDR2 FYNNEI. CDR3 sequence: CASSETGEQPQHF. The CDR3 coding sequence is TGTGCCAGCAGTGAGACAGGGGAACAGCCCCAGCATTTT.

The chain uses TRBV21-1 and TRBJ2-3; the table calls TRBD1, which could not be checked here. TRBV21-1 is an annotated pseudogene. The CDR3 is made up of 13 amino acids. CDR3 nucleotide sequence: TGTGCCCCAGGTAGGGGGCCCACAGATACGCAGTATTTT. It translates to CAPGRGPTDTQYF.

The V call is TRBV19, the J call TRBJ2-6; no firm D call. With 5 bases removed from V and 2 bases from J, the gap between germline ends came to 7 bases. The germline CDR1 and CDR2 sequences are LNHDA and SQIVND (reference sequence). This CDR3 has 14 amino acids. CDR3 DNA sequence: TGTGCCAGTAGTTCCCAGGCTGGGGCCAACGTCCTGACTTTC. Translating gives CASSSQAGANVLTF.

CDR3 DNA: TGCGCCAGCAGCCCCCGGGGCAGGGCGAATAATGAAAAACTGTTTTTT. Its protein product is CASSPRGRANNEKLFF. The chain couples TRBV5-1 to TRBJ1-4; weak D call: TRBD1 (5 bases). Trimming pared 4 bases from V and 4 bases from J, leaving 17 bases between. The CDR3 sequence is 16 residues long. The V gene's germline CDR1 is SGHRS and CDR2 YFSETQ.

The chain employs TRBV30 and TRBJ2-3, with D maybe TRBD2 (6 bases). This CDR3 comprises 14 residues. The V gene lost 2 bases and the J gene lost 6 bases, with 15 bases spanning the gap. Germline values: CDR1 GTSNPN, CDR2 SVGIG (reference sequence). CDR3 sequence (DNA): TGTGCCTGGAGTCGAGGGAGCGGAGGGGATACGCAGTATTTT. Protein product: CAWSRGSGGDTQYF.

The chain links TRBV28 to TRBJ1-1; 8 bases agree with TRBD1. Germline CDR1 reads MDHEN; CDR2 reads SYDVKM. V lost 6 bases, J lost 6 bases, and 6 bases stayed unmatched. This CDR3 has 13 amino acids. The CDR3 protein is CASSFSDRAEAFF. In DNA, the CDR3 is TGTGCCAGCAGCTTTTCGGACAGGGCTGAAGCTTTCTTT.

The J gene is TRBJ2-7, the V gene TRBV4-2; 8 positions agree with TRBD2. This CDR3 contains 19 residues. The J segment lost 2 bases and the V segment lost 4 bases, leaving 19 bases of the junction unmatched. Germline V gene sequence: CDR1 LGHNA, CDR2 YNFKEQ. CDR3: CASSLTGPQIAGPTYEQYF. The CDR3 bases are TGTGCCAGCAGCCTGACAGGACCCCAAATAGCGGGGCCGACCTACGAGCAGTACTTC.

V is TRBV28 and J is TRBJ1-2; possible D gene TRBD1, 6 bases. The germline V gene encodes CDR1 MDHEN and CDR2 SYDVKM. V was trimmed by 5 bases and J by 4 bases, leaving 20 bases between them. The CDR3 is made up of 16 amino acids. The chain's CDR3 is CASSPPINREGYGYTF. The DNA for the CDR3 is TGTGCCAGCAGTCCACCAATAAACAGGGAGGGCTATGGCTACACCTTC.